The clone carrying this T cell receptor beta chain was seen more than once but under ten times. As yet, its antigen is unknown. Authors' processing steps: The detection floor for productive clonotype frequency was 2.59 x 10-5. TCRdb keeps only in-frame clones here, not all; method: immunoSEQ multiplex PCR. The V and J calls and the clone size are those of that table, but D and trimming were determined from the DNA. The repertoire holds tens of thousands of clones, with around 82% as singletons. This CDR3 comprises 12 residues. Unmatched junction bases numbered 2, after V lost 7 bases and J lost 2 bases. The germline CDR1 and CDR2 sequences are MNHEY and SMNVEV (reference sequence). This sample was taken from a study of STAT5B mutations in CD4+ large granular lymphocyte leukemia. The study, taken as a whole, reports: Less than 30% of private leukemic clonotypes occurred rarely in other patients' non-leukemic repertoires. 8/27 top patient clones versus 2/35 control clones were TRBV06-family.

Sample: CD4+ T cells from blood buffy coats. This sequence joins TRBV27 and TRBJ2-7; 7 nucleotides line up with TRBD1. This clonotype originated in a human donor in good health. CDR3 sequence: CASITGAYEQYF. The CDR3 DNA reads TGTGCCAGCATAACAGGGGCCTACGAGCAGTACTTC.